The 25 T cell receptor beta chains reported below all come from one sample, sequenced in a study of T cell responses to AZD1222 COVID-19 vaccine. Clones were read by immunoSEQ multiplex PCR, and TCRdb kept only the in-frame ones, dropping some. There are tens of thousands of clones in the sample; about 83% occur only once, and roughly 6.6% lies in the top ten. The sample here was peripheral blood, taken on day 0 of AZD1222 vaccination. These receptors all stem from an adult in good health.

The chain recombines TRBV10-1 with TRBJ2-3, with 9 bases identical to TRBD2. CDR3 length: 15 residues. Trimming removed 11 bases from V and 6 bases from J; junction bases left unmatched: 15. CDR1 WNHNN and CDR2 SYGVQD come from the germline V gene (reference sequence). CDR3 protein: CASLLSGREKDTQYF. The CDR3 DNA reads TGCGCCTCTCTTCTTAGCGGGAGAGAGAAGGATACGCAGTATTTT.

This chain connects TRBV6-5 to TRBJ1-1, with D possibly being TRBD1 (5 bases). The V gene's germline CDR1 is MNHEY and CDR2 SVGAGI. The length of the CDR3 is 12 residues. Trimming pared 6 bases from V and 4 bases from J, leaving 9 bases between. The CDR3 DNA is TGTGCCAGCAGACAGGTGGTCACTGAAGCTTTCTTT. Residues: CASRQVVTEAFF.

V usage is TRBV28 and J usage is TRBJ2-1; TRBD2 aligns across 10 bases. The CDR3 length is 17 residues. Unmatched junction bases numbered 3, after V lost 1 base and J lost 0 bases. Looked up from germline, CDR1 is MDHEN and CDR2 is SYDVKM. CDR3 DNA: TGTGCCAGCAGTTTATTACTAGCGGGAAACTCCTACAATGAGCAGTTCTTC. This sequence encodes CASSLLLAGNSYNEQFF.

This chain uses TRBV10-3 with TRBJ1-3; TRBD1 matches 9 bases. The V segment lost 6 bases and the J segment 0 bases; nucleotides outside the gene matches: 3. Germline CDR1 ENHRY, CDR2 SYGVKD. CDR3 size: 15 residues. The CDR3 DNA reads TGTGCCATCAGGTCGGGACAGGGCTCTGGAAACACCATATATTTT. Protein sequence: CAIRSGQGSGNTIYF.

This clone has only a few counts. V is TRBV2 and J is TRBJ1-5; D is uncertain. Trimming removed 2 bases at V and 2 bases at J, with 4 bases between. Germline CDR1 reads SNHLY; CDR2 reads FYNNEI. The CDR3 consists of 13 residues. The CDR3 coding sequence is TGTGCCAGCAGTGAATCGGGCAATCAGCCCCAGCATTTT. It encodes CASSESGNQPQHF.

This clone was observed a single time. Written as DNA, the CDR3 is TGTGCCAGCAGCCCACGACAGGGGGCAGGAACTGAAGCTTTCTTT. Residues: CASSPRQGAGTEAFF. The rearrangement joins TRBV7-2 to TRBJ1-1, with TRBD1 matching over 10 bases. Germline V lookup: CDR1 SGHTA, CDR2 FQGNSA. This CDR3 has 15 residues. The V segment lost 5 bases and the J segment 5 bases; nucleotides outside the gene matches: 8.

The rearrangement uses TRBV28 and TRBJ1-1; unclear D gene. Germline V gene sequence: CDR1 MDHEN, CDR2 SYDVKM. This CDR3 is built from 13 residues. V lost 3 bases and J lost 3, with 8 bases in between. The CDR3 here is CASSFRRYTEAFF. In DNA, the CDR3 is TGTGCCAGCAGTTTTCGCAGGTACACTGAAGCTTTCTTT.

The chain links TRBV7-9 to TRBJ1-1; D is uncertain. V was shortened by 1 base and J by 6 bases, with 6 bases between the two germline ends. The length of the CDR3 is 12 residues. The germline V gene encodes CDR1 SEHNR and CDR2 FQNEAQ (reference sequence). This chain's CDR3 is CASSLEVPEAFF. The CDR3 coding sequence is TGTGCCAGCAGCTTAGAGGTCCCTGAAGCTTTCTTT.

The CDR3, as DNA: TGTGCCAGCAGCCCATCGAGGGGTGGCAATCAGCCCCAGCATTTT. Encoded protein: CASSPSRGGNQPQHF. The chain recombines TRBV7-2 with TRBJ1-5; the D gene is possibly TRBD1 (5 bases). The germline V gene encodes CDR1 SGHTA and CDR2 FQGNSA. This CDR3 contains 15 residues. V was shortened by 5 bases and J by 2 bases, with 13 bases between the two germline ends. The variable domain in full, completed from reference TRBV7-2 and TRBJ1-5, reads GAGVSQSPSNKVTEKGKDVELRCDPISGHTALYWYRQSLGQGLEFLIYFQGNSAPDKSGLPSDRFSAERTGGSVSTLTIQRTQQEDSAVYLCASSPSRGGNQPQHFGDGTRLSIL.

The gene calls are TRBV24-1 and TRBJ1-2; 9 nucleotides agree with TRBD1. The germline gives CDR1 KGHDR, CDR2 SFDVKD. The CDR3 loop spans 13 amino acids. V was clipped by 4 bases and J by 9 bases; unmatched bases: 5. CDR3 loop: CATSDSGQGRYTF. The CDR3 bases are TGTGCCACCAGTGACTCCGGACAGGGGCGCTACACCTTC.

The chain recombines TRBV7-3 with TRBJ2-3; 11 bases are a match to TRBD2. The CDR3 is 16 amino acids. J lost 6 bases, V lost 2 bases, and 7 bases had no gene match. Germline-derived CDR1 and CDR2 are SGHTA and FQGTGA. In DNA, the CDR3 is TGTGCCAGCAGCTTAGGTACTAGCGGGAGTTCTGATACGCAGTATTTT. Its protein product is CASSLGTSGSSDTQYF.

This chain uses TRBV21-1 with TRBJ2-2. TRBV21-1 is a pseudogene. The CDR3 runs 16 residues. CDR3: CASSPSLGINTGELFF. The CDR3 DNA reads TGTGCCAGCAGCCCCTCGTTGGGAATCAACACCGGGGAGCTGTTTTTT.

V is TRBV11-2 and J is TRBJ1-4, with D possibly TRBD1 on 6 matching bases. V lost 1 base, J lost 8 bases, and 14 bases lay in between. CDR1 and CDR2 (germline): SGHAT, FQNNGV. This CDR3 is built from 15 residues. In DNA, the CDR3 is TGTGCCAGCAGCTTAGGGGCAGGGGCACGGGAAAAACTGTTTTTT. It specifies CASSLGAGAREKLFF.

J is TRBJ2-1 and V is TRBV6-2 or TRBV6-3; perhaps TRBD1 as D (6 bases). Germline values: CDR1 MNHEY, CDR2 SVGEGT. V was clipped by 0 bases and J by 1 base, with 13 bases between them. CDR3 length equals 17 residues. In DNA, the CDR3 is TGTGCCAGCAGTTACTCGCCACGGACAGCTTCCTACAATGAGCAGTTCTTC. Amino acid sequence: CASSYSPRTASYNEQFF.

The V gene is TRBV18, the J gene TRBJ2-1; TRBD2 matches 13 bases. The V gene's germline CDR1 is KGHSH and CDR2 LQKENI. The junction had 11 bases not matched to a gene; V was cut back by 3 bases and J by 0 bases. The CDR3 totals 20 residues. In DNA form, the CDR3 reads TGTGCCAGCTCACCCATGACTAGCGGGAGGCCCCGGAGCTCCTACAATGAGCAGTTCTTC. Protein product: CASSPMTSGRPRSSYNEQFF.

V usage is TRBV18 and J usage is TRBJ2-7; TRBD1 aligns across 8 bases. V shed 5 bases, J shed 5 bases, and the junction held 11 bases outside the gene matches. The CDR3 consists of 15 residues. Germline V gives CDR1 KGHSH, CDR2 LQKENI. Here the CDR3 reads CASSGSGQVTNEQYF. For the CDR3, the DNA is TGTGCCAGCTCAGGTTCGGGACAGGTAACGAACGAGCAGTACTTC.

The chain links TRBV5-8 to TRBJ1-5, with a possible D match to TRBD1 (6 bases). This CDR3 spans 17 amino acids. The V gene lost 3 bases and the J gene lost 4 bases, with 20 bases spanning the gap. Germline V gene data show CDR1 as SGHTS and CDR2 as YDEGEE. Written as DNA, the CDR3 is TGTGCCAGCAGCTCCCGGAGAGGGGGGTTTCGGAATCAGCCCCAGCATTTT. It encodes CASSSRRGGFRNQPQHF. Full variable domain (remainder filled in from reference TRBV5-8 and TRBJ1-5): EAGVTQSPTHLIKTRGQQATLRCSPISGHTSVYWYQQALGLGLQFLLWYDEGEERNRGNFPPRFSGRQFPNYSSELNVNALELEDSALYLCASSSRRGGFRNQPQHFGDGTRLSIL.

This rearrangement joins TRBV9 to TRBJ1-6; 7 positions agree with TRBD1. CDR3 length: 14 amino acids. V lost 3 bases and J lost 7; bases outside the gene matches: 4. CDR1 is SGDLS and CDR2 is YYNGEE in the germline V gene. The CDR3 sequence: CASSASGQNSPLHF. The CDR3 nucleotides read TGTGCCAGCAGCGCCTCGGGACAGAATTCACCCCTCCACTTT.

A few counts support this clone. This chain uses TRBV6-5 with TRBJ1-4; a weak D match, TRBD1 (5 bases). This CDR3 contains 14 residues. Trimming pared 8 bases from V and 7 bases from J, leaving 17 bases between. CDR1 and CDR2 from the germline V gene are MNHEY and SVGAGI. The CDR3 nucleotides read TGTGCCAGCCGTTCAGCCGGGACGCGTGAAAAACTGTTTTTT. Translating gives CASRSAGTREKLFF.

This chain uses TRBV5-1 with TRBJ2-3; the D gene is possibly TRBD1 (6 bases). V was shortened by 4 bases and J by 1 base, with 16 bases between the two germline ends. Germline V gene lookup returns CDR1 SGHRS and CDR2 YFSETQ. The CDR3 loop spans 16 amino acids. The CDR3 reads CASSRTPTGRTDTQYF. The CDR3, as DNA: TGCGCCAGCAGCCGTACCCCGACAGGACGCACAGATACGCAGTATTTT.

This clone was observed a handful of times. The J gene is TRBJ2-2, the V gene TRBV6-2 or TRBV6-3; D call uncertain. Trimming cost V 6 bases and J 6 bases, with 8 bases left between them. The length of the CDR3 is 12 residues. Per germline, CDR1 MNHEY and CDR2 SVGEGT. CDR3 coding DNA: TGTGCCAGCAGCCAATTGTCCGGGGAGCTGTTTTTT. Its translation is CASSQLSGELFF.

The genes are TRBV6-1 and TRBJ1-2, with TRBD1 matching over 8 bases. Germline-derived CDR1 and CDR2 are MNHNS and SASEGT. This CDR3 spans 19 amino acids. V lost 2 bases and J lost 0; bases outside the gene matches: 14. The CDR3 loop reads CASSEWPQGARGANYGYTF. The CDR3 nucleotides read TGTGCCAGCAGTGAATGGCCCCAGGGGGCGCGAGGGGCTAACTATGGCTACACCTTC.

The chain links TRBV10-3 to TRBJ2-1, with TRBD1 matching over 9 bases. Germline CDR1 is ENHRY and CDR2 is SYGVKD. V was clipped by 5 bases and J by 7 bases; unmatched bases: 9. The CDR3 has 15 amino acids. CDR3: CAISPQRTGENEQFF. As DNA, the CDR3 is TGTGCCATCAGTCCGCAGAGGACAGGGGAAAATGAGCAGTTCTTC.

The chain joins TRBV6-5 to TRBJ2-3; tentatively, D is TRBD2 (6 bases). V was pared by 7 bases and J by 5 bases, with 13 bases between. This CDR3 comprises 13 residues. Germline V lookup: CDR1 MNHEY, CDR2 SVGAGI. CDR3 in amino acids: CASKRRREDTQYF. The CDR3 nucleotides are TGTGCCAGCAAGCGGAGGAGGGAAGATACGCAGTATTTT.

CDR3 amino acids: CASRPDGTTNEKLFF. The CDR3 DNA reads TGTGCCAGCAGGCCTGACGGGACAACTAATGAAAAACTGTTTTTT. The chain combines TRBV6-2 or TRBV6-3 with TRBJ1-4; D is unresolved. Germline CDR1 is MNHEY and CDR2 is SVGEGT. Deletions cut 6 bases from V and 0 bases from J, with 11 bases between. This CDR3 has 15 amino acids.